The TCR beta chain described here comes from a study of blood T cell repertoires in COVID-19. Study details: Samples representing acute and convalescent COVID-19 were sourced from the United States, Italy and Spain. Nucleic acid was either cDNA or gDNA, and it came from T cells, B-cell-depleted T cells, or PBMCs.

Source study methods: Amplification with reference gene primers provided the estimates of nucleated cell counts. Here immunoSEQ multiplex PCR was the method, and the copy in TCRdb shows in-frame clones only, minus some. V and J calls and clone size follow that table, whereas D and trimming were derived from the DNA. The sample carries about 71,000 clones, around nine tenths recorded once. CDR1 and CDR2 (germline): LGHDT, YNNKEL (reference sequence). The CDR3 extends over 16 amino acids. With 3 bases clipped from V and 0 bases from J, the junction kept 4 bases outside the gene matches. The genes are TRBV3-1 (or the pseudogene TRBV3-2) and TRBJ2-7; TRBD2 matches at 11 bases. The receptor's source is a woman of 80 years or more with acute or convalescent COVID-19. Sequenced material: peripheral blood. In DNA, the CDR3 is TGTGCCAGCAGCCACATAGCGGGGGGGAGCTCCTACGAGCAGTACTTC. Its protein is CASSHIAGGSSYEQYF.